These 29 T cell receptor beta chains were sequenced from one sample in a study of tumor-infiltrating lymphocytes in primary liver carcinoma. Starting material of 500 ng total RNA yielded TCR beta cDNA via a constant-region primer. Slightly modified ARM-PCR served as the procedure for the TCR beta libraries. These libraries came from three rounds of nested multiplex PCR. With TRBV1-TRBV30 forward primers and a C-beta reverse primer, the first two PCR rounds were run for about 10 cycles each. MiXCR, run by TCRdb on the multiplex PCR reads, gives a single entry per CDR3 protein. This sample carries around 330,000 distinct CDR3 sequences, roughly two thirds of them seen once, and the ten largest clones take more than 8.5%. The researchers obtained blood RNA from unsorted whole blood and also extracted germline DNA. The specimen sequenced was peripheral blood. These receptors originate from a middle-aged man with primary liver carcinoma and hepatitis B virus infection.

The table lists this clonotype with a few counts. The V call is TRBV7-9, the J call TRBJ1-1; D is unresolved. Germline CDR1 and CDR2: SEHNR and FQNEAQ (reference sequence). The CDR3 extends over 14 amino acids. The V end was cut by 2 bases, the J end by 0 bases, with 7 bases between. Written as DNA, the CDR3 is TGTGCCAGCAGCTTACAGGCAATGAACACTGAAGCTTTCTTT. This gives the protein CASSLQAMNTEAFF. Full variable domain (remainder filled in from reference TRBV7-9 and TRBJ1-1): DTGVSQNPRHKITKRGQNVTFRCDPISEHNRLYWYRQTLGQGPEFLTYFQNEAQLEKSRLLSDRFSAERPKGSFSTLEIQRTEQGDSAMYLCASSLQAMNTEAFFGQGTRLTVV.

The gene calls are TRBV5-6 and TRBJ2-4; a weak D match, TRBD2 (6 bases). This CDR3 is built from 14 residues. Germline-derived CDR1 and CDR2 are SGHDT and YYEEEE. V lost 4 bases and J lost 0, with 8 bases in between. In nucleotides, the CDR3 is TGTGCCAGCAGCGTGGGGGGAGCCAAAAACATTCAGTACTTC. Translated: CASSVGGAKNIQYF.

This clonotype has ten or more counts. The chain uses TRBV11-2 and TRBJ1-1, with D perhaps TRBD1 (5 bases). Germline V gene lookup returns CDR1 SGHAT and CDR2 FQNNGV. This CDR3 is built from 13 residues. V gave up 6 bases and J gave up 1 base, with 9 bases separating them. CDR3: CASSRTPNTEAFF. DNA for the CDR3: TGTGCCAGCAGTCGGACACCGAACACTGAAGCTTTCTTT.

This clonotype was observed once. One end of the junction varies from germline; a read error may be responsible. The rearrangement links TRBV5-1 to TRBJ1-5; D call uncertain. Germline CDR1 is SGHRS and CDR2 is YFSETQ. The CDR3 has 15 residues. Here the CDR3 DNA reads TGCGCCGGCAGCTTGGAAGGCATGGGTGATCAGCCCCAGCATTTT. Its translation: CAGSLEGMGDQPQHF.

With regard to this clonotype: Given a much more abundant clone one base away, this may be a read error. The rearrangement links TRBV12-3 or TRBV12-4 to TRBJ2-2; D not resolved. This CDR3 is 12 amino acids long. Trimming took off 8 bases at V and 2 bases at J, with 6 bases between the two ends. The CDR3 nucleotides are TGTGCCAGCTGGCTTAACACCGGGGAGCTGTTTTTT. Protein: CASWLNTGELFF.

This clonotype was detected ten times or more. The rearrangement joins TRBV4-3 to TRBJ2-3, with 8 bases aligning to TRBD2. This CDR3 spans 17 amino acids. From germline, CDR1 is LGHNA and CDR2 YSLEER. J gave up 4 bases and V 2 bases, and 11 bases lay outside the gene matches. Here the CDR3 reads CASSQRLSGRVSDTQYF. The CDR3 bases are TGCGCCAGCAGCCAAAGGTTAAGCGGGAGAGTATCAGATACGCAGTATTTT.

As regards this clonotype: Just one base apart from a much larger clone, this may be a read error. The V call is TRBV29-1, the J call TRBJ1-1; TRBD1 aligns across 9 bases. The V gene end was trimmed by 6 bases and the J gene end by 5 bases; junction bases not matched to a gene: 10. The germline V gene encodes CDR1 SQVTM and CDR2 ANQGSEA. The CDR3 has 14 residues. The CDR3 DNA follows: TGCAGCGTGGACTTGGAACAGGGGGCAACTGAAGCTTTCTTT. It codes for CSVDLEQGATEAFF.

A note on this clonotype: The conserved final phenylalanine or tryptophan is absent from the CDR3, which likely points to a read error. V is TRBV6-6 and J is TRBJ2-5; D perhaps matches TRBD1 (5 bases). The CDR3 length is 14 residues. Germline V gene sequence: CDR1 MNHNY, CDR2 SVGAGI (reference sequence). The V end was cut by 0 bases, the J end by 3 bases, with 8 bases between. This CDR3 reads CASSYSSGKETQYL. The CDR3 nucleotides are TGTGCCAGCAGTTACTCGTCAGGGAAAGAGACCCAGTACCTC.

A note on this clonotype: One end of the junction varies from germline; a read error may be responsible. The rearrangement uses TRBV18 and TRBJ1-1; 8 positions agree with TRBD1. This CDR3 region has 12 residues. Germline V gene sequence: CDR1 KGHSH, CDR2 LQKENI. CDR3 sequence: CTSSPDRVRAFF. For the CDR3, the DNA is TGTACCAGCTCACCGGACAGGGTTAGGGCTTTCTTT.

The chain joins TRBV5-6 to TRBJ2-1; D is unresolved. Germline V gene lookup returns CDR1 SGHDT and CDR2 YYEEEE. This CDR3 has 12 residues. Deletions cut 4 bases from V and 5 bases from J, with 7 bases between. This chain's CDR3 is CASSPGNNEQFF. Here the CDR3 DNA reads TGTGCCAGCAGCCCTGGGAACAATGAGCAGTTCTTC.

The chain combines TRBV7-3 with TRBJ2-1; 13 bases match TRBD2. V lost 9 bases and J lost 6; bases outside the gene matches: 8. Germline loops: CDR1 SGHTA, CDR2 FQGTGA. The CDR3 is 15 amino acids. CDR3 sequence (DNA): TGTGCCAGTAGTTTACTAGCGGGAGGGACCAATGAGCAGTTCTTC. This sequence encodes CASSLLAGGTNEQFF.

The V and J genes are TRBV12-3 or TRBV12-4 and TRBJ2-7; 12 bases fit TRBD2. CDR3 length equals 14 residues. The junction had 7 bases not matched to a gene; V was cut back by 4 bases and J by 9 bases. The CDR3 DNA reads TGTGCCAGCAGTTCGGGACTAGCGGGTGCTAGGCAGTACTTC. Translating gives CASSSGLAGARQYF.

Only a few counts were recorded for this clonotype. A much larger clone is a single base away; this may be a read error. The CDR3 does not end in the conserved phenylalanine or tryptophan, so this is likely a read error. For the CDR3, the DNA is TGTGCCAGCAGTCCGGACAGCAAGGGCTACACCCTC. Its protein product is CASSPDSKGYTL. V is TRBV6-5 and J is TRBJ1-2; TRBD1 might be the D (6 bases). Looked up from germline, CDR1 is MNHEY and CDR2 is SVGAGI. Between the trimmed V and J ends, which lost 5 bases and 8 bases, there was a span of 12 bases. The CDR3 has 12 residues.

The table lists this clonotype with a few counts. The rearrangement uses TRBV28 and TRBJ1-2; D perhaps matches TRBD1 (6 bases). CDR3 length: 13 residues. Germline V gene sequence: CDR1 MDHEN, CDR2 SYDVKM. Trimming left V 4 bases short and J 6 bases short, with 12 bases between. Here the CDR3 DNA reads TGTGCCAGCAGTTCGACAGGAGCGGATGGCTACACCTTC. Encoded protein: CASSSTGADGYTF.

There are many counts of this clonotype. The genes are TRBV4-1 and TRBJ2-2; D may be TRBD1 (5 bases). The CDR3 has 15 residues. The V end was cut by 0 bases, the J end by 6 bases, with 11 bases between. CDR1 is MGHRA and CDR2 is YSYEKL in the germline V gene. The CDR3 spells CASSQDPDRPGELFF. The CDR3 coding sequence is TGCGCCAGCAGCCAAGACCCCGACAGACCCGGGGAGCTGTTTTTT.

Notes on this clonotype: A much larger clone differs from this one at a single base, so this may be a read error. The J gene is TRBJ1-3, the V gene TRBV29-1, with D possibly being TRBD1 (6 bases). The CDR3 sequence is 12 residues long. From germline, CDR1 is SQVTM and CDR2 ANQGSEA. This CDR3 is CSAEGVGNTLYF. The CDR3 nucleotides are TGCAGCGCCGAGGGGGTGGGAAACACCTTATATTTT.

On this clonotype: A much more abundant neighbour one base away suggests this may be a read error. The CDR3, as DNA: TGTGCCAGCAGCATCGGACTAGCGGATAGCACAGATACGCAGTATTTT. Protein: CASSIGLADSTDTQYF. V is TRBV12-3 or TRBV12-4 and J is TRBJ2-3, with 10 bases identical to TRBD2. The V gene end was trimmed by 6 bases and the J gene end by 0 bases; junction bases not matched to a gene: 6. The CDR3 is 16 residues long.

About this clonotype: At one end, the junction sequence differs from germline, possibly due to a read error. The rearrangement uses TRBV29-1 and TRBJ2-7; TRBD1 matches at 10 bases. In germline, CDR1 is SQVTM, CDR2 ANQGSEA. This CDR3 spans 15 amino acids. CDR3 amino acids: CSVDPGDRGKGEQCF. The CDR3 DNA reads TGCAGCGTCGACCCTGGGGACAGGGGTAAAGGCGAGCAGTGCTTC.

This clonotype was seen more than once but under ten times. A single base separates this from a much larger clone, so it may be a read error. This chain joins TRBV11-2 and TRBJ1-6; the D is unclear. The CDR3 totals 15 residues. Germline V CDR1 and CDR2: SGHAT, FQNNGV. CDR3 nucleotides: TGTGCCAGCAGCTTAGGTATAGCGTCGAATTCATCCCTCCACTTT. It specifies CASSLGIASNSSLHF.

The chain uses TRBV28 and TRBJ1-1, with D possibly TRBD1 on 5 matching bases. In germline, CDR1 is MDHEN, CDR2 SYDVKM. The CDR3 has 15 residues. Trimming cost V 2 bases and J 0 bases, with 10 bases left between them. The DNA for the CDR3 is TGTGCCAGCAGTTTAGGTCGGGGGTTGAACACTGAAGCTTTCTTT. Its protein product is CASSLGRGLNTEAFF.

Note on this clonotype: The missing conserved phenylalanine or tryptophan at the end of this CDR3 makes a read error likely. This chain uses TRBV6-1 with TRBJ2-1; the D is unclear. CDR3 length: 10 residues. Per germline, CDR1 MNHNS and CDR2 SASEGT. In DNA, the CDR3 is TGTGCCAGCAGCTACAATGGGCAGTTCCTC. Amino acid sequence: CASSYNGQFL.

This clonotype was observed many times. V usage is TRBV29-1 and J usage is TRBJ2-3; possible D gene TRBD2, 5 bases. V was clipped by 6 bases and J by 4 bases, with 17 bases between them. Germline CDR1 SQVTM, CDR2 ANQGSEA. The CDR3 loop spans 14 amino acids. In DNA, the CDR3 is TGCAGCGTCGAACTGGGGTGGAGGCCAGATACGCAGTATTTT. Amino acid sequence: CSVELGWRPDTQYF.

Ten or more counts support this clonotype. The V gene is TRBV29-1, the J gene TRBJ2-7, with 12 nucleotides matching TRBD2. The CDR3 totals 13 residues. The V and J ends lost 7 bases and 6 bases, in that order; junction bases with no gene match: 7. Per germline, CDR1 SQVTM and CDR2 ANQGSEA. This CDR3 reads CSGRLAGDGEQYF. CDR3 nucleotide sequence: TGCAGCGGTCGACTAGCGGGAGATGGCGAGCAGTACTTC.

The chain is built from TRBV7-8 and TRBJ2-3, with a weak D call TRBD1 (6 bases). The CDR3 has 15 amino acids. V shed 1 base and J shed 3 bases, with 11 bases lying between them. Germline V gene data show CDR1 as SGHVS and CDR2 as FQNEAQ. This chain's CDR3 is CASSLEGVTTDTQYF. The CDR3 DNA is TGTGCCAGCAGCTTAGAGGGGGTAACGACAGATACGCAGTATTTT.

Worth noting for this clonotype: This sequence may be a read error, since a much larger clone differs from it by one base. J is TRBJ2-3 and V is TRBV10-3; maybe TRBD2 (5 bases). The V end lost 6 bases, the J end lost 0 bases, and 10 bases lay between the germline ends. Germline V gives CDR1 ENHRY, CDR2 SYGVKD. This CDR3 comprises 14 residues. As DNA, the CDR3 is TGTGCCATCAGGGCTAGCAGCAGCACAGATACGCAGTATTTT. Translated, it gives CAIRASSSTDTQYF.

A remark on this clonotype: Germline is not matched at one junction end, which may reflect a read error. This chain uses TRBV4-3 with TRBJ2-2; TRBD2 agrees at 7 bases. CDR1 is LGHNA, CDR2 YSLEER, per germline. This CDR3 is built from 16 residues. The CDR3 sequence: CASSRASGRNTGQLFF. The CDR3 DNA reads TGCGCCAGCAGCCGAGCTAGCGGTCGGAACACCGGGCAGCTGTTTTTT.

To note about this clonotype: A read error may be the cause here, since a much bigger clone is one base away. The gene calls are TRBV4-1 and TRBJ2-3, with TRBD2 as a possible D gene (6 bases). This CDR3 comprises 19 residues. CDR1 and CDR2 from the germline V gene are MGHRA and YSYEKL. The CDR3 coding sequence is TGCGCCAGCGGCCAAGTCCGCGCGGGAATGCCTGTCGGGACAGATACGCAGTATTTT. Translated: CASGQVRAGMPVGTDTQYF.

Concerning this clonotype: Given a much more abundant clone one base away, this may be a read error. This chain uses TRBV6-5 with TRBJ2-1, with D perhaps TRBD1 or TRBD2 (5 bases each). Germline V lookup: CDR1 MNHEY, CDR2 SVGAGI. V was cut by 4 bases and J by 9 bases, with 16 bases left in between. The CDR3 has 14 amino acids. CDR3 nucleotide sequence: TGTGCCAGCAGTTTCGGGACGACGAAAGGTGAGCAGTTCTTC. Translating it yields CASSFGTTKGEQFF.

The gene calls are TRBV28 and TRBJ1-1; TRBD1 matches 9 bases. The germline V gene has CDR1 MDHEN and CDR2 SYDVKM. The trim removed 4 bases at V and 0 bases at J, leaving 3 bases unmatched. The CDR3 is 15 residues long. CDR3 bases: TGTGCCAGCAGTTACAGGGGGCTTTTGAACACTGAAGCTTTCTTT. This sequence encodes CASSYRGLLNTEAFF.